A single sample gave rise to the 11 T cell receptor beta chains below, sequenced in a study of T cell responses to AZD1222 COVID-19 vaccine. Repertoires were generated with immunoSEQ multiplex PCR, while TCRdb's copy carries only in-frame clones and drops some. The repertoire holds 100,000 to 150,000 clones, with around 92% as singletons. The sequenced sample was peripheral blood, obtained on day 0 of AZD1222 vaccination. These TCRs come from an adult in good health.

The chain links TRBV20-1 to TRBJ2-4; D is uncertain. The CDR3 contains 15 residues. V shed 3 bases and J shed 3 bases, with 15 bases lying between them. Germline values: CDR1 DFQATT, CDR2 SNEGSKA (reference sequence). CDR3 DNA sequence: TGCAGTGCTAGTCAGGCTCTTTCTCTCAAAAACATTCAGTACTTC. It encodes CSASQALSLKNIQYF.

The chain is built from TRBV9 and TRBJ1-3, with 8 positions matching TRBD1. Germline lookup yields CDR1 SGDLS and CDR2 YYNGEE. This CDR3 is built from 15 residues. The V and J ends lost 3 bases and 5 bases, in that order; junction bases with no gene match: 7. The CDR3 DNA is TGTGCCAGCAGCGGCAGGACAGGGCCGCGAAACACCATATATTTT. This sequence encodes CASSGRTGPRNTIYF.

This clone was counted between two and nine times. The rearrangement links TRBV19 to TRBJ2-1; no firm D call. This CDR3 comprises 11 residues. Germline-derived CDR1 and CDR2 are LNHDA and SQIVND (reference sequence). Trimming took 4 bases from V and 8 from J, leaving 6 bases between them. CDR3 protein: CASSTLDEQFF. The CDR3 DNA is TGTGCCAGTAGTACCCTCGATGAGCAGTTCTTC.

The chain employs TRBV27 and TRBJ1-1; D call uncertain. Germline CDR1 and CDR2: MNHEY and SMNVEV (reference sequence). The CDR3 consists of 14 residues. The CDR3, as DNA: TGTGCAAGCGGGTGGCGTCAGAGGAACACTGAAGCTTTCTTT. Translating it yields CASGWRQRNTEAFF.

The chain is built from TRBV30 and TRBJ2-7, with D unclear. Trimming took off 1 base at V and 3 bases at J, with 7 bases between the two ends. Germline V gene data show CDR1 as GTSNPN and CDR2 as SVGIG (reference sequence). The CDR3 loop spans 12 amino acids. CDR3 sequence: CAWSARLYEQYF. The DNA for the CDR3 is TGTGCCTGGAGTGCCCGACTCTACGAGCAGTACTTC.

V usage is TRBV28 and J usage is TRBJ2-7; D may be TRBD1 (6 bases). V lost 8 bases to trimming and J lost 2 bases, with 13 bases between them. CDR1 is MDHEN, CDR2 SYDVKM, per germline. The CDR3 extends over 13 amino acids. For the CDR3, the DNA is TGTGCCAGCGAGACAGGATCTCCCTACGAGCAGTACTTC. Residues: CASETGSPYEQYF.

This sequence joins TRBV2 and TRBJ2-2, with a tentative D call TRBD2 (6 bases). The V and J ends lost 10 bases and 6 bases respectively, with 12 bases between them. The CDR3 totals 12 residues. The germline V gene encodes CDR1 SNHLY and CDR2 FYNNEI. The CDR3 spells CATTGGPGELFF. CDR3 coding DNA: TGTGCCACCACCGGGGGACCCGGGGAGCTGTTTTTT.

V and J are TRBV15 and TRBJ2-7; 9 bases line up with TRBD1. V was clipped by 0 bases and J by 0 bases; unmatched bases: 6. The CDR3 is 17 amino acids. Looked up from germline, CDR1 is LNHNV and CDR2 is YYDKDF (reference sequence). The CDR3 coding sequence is TGTGCCACCAGCAGAGATCCGGGACAGGGATACTCCTACGAGCAGTACTTC. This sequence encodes CATSRDPGQGYSYEQYF.

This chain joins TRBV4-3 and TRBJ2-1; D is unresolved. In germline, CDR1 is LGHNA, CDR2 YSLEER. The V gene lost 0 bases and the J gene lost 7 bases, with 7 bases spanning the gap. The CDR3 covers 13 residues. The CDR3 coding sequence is TGCGCCAGCAGCCAAGAGGGGTGGAATGAGCAGTTCTTC. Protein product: CASSQEGWNEQFF.

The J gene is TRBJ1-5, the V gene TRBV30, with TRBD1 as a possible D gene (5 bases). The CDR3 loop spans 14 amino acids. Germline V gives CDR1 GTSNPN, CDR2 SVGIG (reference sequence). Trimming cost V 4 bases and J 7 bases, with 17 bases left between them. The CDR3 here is CAWTVPQGGQPQHF. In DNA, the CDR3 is TGTGCCTGGACCGTTCCCCAGGGAGGCCAGCCCCAGCATTTT.

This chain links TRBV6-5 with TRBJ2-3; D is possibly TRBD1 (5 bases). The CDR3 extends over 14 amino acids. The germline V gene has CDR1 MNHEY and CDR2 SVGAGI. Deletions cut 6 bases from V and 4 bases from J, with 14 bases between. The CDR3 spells CASRNSLGADTQYF. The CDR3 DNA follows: TGTGCCAGCAGAAACTCCTTAGGGGCAGATACGCAGTATTTT.